The 23 T cell receptor beta chains below all came from one sample that was sequenced in a study of T cells in localized non-small cell lung cancer. Repertoires were generated with immunoSEQ multiplex PCR, while TCRdb's copy carries only in-frame clones and drops some. The table has roughly 30,000 clones, about 90% seen once. Material: peripheral blood mononuclear cells, obtained before any cancer treatment. These receptors came from a woman aged 35-70 years with stage III lung adenocarcinoma.

This sequence joins TRBV10-1 and TRBJ2-1; 7 bases match TRBD2. Germline V lookup: CDR1 WNHNN, CDR2 SYGVQD (reference sequence). J gave up 6 bases and V 5 bases, and 7 bases lay outside the gene matches. This CDR3 region has 14 residues. The CDR3 nucleotides are TGCGCCAGCAGTAGCGGGGCCGGGGGCAATGAGCAGTTCTTC. Protein sequence: CASSSGAGGNEQFF.

The rearrangement uses TRBV5-6 and TRBJ2-7, with D possibly being TRBD2 (6 bases). The V and J ends lost 4 bases and 3 bases respectively, with 20 bases between them. Per germline, CDR1 SGHDT and CDR2 YYEEEE. The CDR3 has 16 amino acids. DNA for the CDR3: TGTGCCAGCAGCCAGGACTTAGGGCGGGATTACTACGAGCAGTACTTC. It yields the protein CASSQDLGRDYYEQYF.

The rearrangement links TRBV6-4 to TRBJ2-1, with 10 positions matching TRBD2. CDR3 length: 15 amino acids. After removal of 5 bases from V and 2 bases from J, the junction contained 3 bases not matched to a gene. Germline assignment: CDR1 MRHNA and CDR2 SNTAGT. The CDR3 loop reads CASSSGGAPYNEQFF. DNA for the CDR3: TGTGCCAGCAGTAGCGGGGGGGCTCCCTACAATGAGCAGTTCTTC.

The chain joins TRBV11-2 to TRBJ1-3, with unresolved D. The V end was cut by 4 bases, the J end by 0 bases, with 7 bases between. The CDR3 is 14 residues long. The V gene's germline CDR1 is SGHAT and CDR2 FQNNGV. This chain's CDR3 is CASSSRTSGNTIYF. CDR3 DNA: TGTGCCAGCAGCTCCCGGACCTCTGGAAACACCATATATTTT.

The rearrangement uses TRBV6-1 and TRBJ1-4; the D gene is possibly TRBD1 (5 bases). CDR3 size: 14 residues. Germline V gene data show CDR1 as MNHNS and CDR2 as SASEGT. V was shortened by 7 bases and J by 6 bases, with 15 bases between the two germline ends. CDR3 nucleotides: TGTGCCAGCACCTCAACGGGGGGGGATGAAAAACTGTTTTTT. Its protein product is CASTSTGGDEKLFF.

This chain joins TRBV9 and TRBJ2-5; the match to TRBD1 covers 12 bases. Germline lookup yields CDR1 SGDLS and CDR2 YYNGEE. V was clipped by 3 bases and J by 5 bases; unmatched bases: 8. This CDR3 contains 16 residues. CDR3 residues: CASSAAGQGAFETQYF. CDR3 DNA sequence: TGTGCCAGCAGCGCTGCGGGACAGGGGGCTTTTGAGACCCAGTACTTC.

This chain joins TRBV5-6 and TRBJ2-5, with 10 positions matching TRBD2. V was clipped by 4 bases and J by 5 bases; unmatched bases: 8. This CDR3 spans 15 amino acids. CDR1 is SGHDT, CDR2 YYEEEE, per germline. The CDR3 DNA sequence: TGTGCCAGCAGCCGAACAAAAGCGGGAGGGGAGACCCAGTACTTC. Residues: CASSRTKAGGETQYF.

This chain uses TRBV7-6 with TRBJ2-3, with D possibly called TRBD1 or TRBD2 (5 bases each). The CDR3 consists of 16 residues. Per germline, CDR1 SGHVS and CDR2 FNYEAQ. Trimming pared 2 bases from V and 1 base from J, leaving 13 bases between. The CDR3 here is CASSLPGTPGTDTQYF. The CDR3 DNA reads TGTGCCAGCAGCTTACCCGGGACCCCGGGCACAGATACGCAGTATTTT. Supplemented by reference TRBV7-6 and TRBJ2-3, the full variable domain reads GAGVSQSPRYKVTKRGQDVALRCDPISGHVSLYWYRQALGQGPEFLTYFNYEAQQDKSGLPNDRFSAERPEGSISTLTIQRTEQRDSAMYRCASSLPGTPGTDTQYFGPGTRLTVL.

The chain employs TRBV6-1 and TRBJ1-2, with TRBD1 matching 9 bases. Germline lookup yields CDR1 MNHNS and CDR2 SASEGT. The CDR3 is 15 residues long. J was trimmed by 0 bases and V by 6 bases; bases with no gene match: 5. The CDR3 DNA reads TGTGCCAGCAGACAGGGGGCGATGGCTAACTATGGCTACACCTTC. This gives the protein CASRQGAMANYGYTF.

The chain recombines TRBV5-1 with TRBJ2-1, with 7 bases fitting TRBD1. Germline V gene lookup returns CDR1 SGHRS and CDR2 YFSETQ. V trimming: 4 bases; J trimming: 0 bases; junction bases outside the gene matches: 7. The CDR3 is made up of 16 amino acids. The CDR3 DNA follows: TGCGCCAGCAGCCGTTCGGGACAGCCCTCCTACAATGAGCAGTTCTTC. Translation: CASSRSGQPSYNEQFF.

J is TRBJ1-1 and V is TRBV9; possible D gene TRBD1, 5 bases. V lost 4 bases and J lost 0, with 10 bases in between. Germline lookup yields CDR1 SGDLS and CDR2 YYNGEE. The CDR3 consists of 14 residues. CDR3 bases: TGTGCCAGCAGCCGGGAGGGGATGAACACTGAAGCTTTCTTT. Protein: CASSREGMNTEAFF.

The chain links TRBV7-2 to TRBJ2-1; TRBD1 agrees at 8 bases. The germline gives CDR1 SGHTA, CDR2 FQGNSA. With V trimmed by 2 bases and J by 5 bases, 5 bases remained unmatched. The CDR3 extends over 15 amino acids. The CDR3 nucleotides read TGTGCCAGCAGCTTACAGGGGGCGACCCACAATGAGCAGTTCTTC. This sequence encodes CASSLQGATHNEQFF.

The chain has TRBV29-1 and TRBJ1-2; a possible D gene is TRBD1 (6 bases). The CDR3 is 13 residues long. Per the germline V gene, CDR1 is SQVTM and CDR2 is ANQGSEA. The V end lost 8 bases, the J end lost 6 bases, and 19 bases lay between the germline ends. The CDR3 coding sequence is TGCAGCTCCGAATGGGGGGGCGGGGATGGCTACACCTTC. This gives the protein CSSEWGGGDGYTF.

The chain carries TRBV6-5 and TRBJ1-1; D unclear. The ends were cut back, 6 bases at V and 4 bases at J, with 3 bases in the middle. The CDR3 is 10 residues long. CDR1 is MNHEY, CDR2 SVGAGI, per germline. CDR3 sequence: CASRTTEAFF. The CDR3 DNA reads TGTGCCAGCAGAACCACTGAAGCTTTCTTT.

The chain has TRBV2 and TRBJ1-4; D may be TRBD1 (6 bases). CDR3 length: 13 residues. Germline loops: CDR1 SNHLY, CDR2 FYNNEI. V was clipped by 7 bases and J by 2 bases, with 8 bases between them. CDR3 sequence (DNA): TGTGCCAGCAAAGGACAGACTAATGAAAAACTGTTTTTT. Encoded protein: CASKGQTNEKLFF.

J is TRBJ1-1 and V is TRBV18; TRBD1 matches at 7 bases. The CDR3 contains 14 residues. Germline CDR1 KGHSH, CDR2 LQKENI. With V trimmed by 3 bases and J by 1 base, 2 bases remained unmatched. The CDR3 reads CASSPGTANTEAFF. CDR3 bases: TGTGCCAGCTCACCGGGGACAGCGAACACTGAAGCTTTCTTT.

The V gene is TRBV5-1, the J gene TRBJ1-3; D gene unclear. V was pared by 4 bases and J by 2 bases, with 7 bases between. The CDR3 is 13 residues long. Germline assignment: CDR1 SGHRS and CDR2 YFSETQ. For the CDR3, the DNA is TGCGCCAGCAGCCCGAAGACTGGAAACACCATATATTTT. Amino acids: CASSPKTGNTIYF.

The CDR3 reads CSVVGQGEKLFF. As DNA, the CDR3 is TGCAGCGTTGTGGGGCAGGGTGAAAAACTGTTTTTT. This sequence joins TRBV29-1 and TRBJ1-4; possible D gene TRBD1, 5 bases. Per the germline V gene, CDR1 is SQVTM and CDR2 is ANQGSEA. The CDR3 sequence is 12 residues long. V lost 4 bases and J 7 bases, leaving 10 bases between the germline ends.

A word on this clone: In the same sample, other DNA sequences code for this CDR3. This chain uses TRBV6-5 with TRBJ2-5; D is undetermined. The CDR3 runs 11 residues. Germline V gene lookup returns CDR1 MNHEY and CDR2 SVGAGI. Trimming cost V 4 bases and J 2 bases, with 2 bases left between them. CDR3 in amino acids: CASSLQETQYF. CDR3 DNA sequence: TGTGCCAGCAGTTTGCAAGAGACCCAGTACTTC.

The chain carries TRBV29-1 and TRBJ2-5; 10 nucleotides line up with TRBD1. CDR3 length: 13 residues. V was pared by 7 bases and J by 5 bases, with 7 bases of the junction left unmatched. Germline V gives CDR1 SQVTM, CDR2 ANQGSEA. CDR3 bases: TGCAGCGGGACAGGGGGAAGCGTCGAGACCCAGTACTTC. This sequence encodes CSGTGGSVETQYF. Looking up the rest from reference TRBV29-1 and TRBJ2-5 gives the full variable domain: SAVISQKPSRDICQRGTSLTIQCQVDSQVTMMFWYRQQPGQSLTLIATANQGSEATYESGFVIDKFPISRPNLTFSTLTVSNMSPEDSSIYLCSGTGGSVETQYFGPGTRLLVL.

The chain links TRBV7-9 to TRBJ1-2, with D possibly being TRBD1 (5 bases). V was pared by 3 bases and J by 6 bases, with 17 bases between. Germline values: CDR1 SEHNR, CDR2 FQNEAQ (reference sequence). The length of the CDR3 is 15 residues. In nucleotides, the CDR3 is TGTGCCAGCAGCTTTTTCCGGGGGTCTTTCGATGGCTACACCTTC. The encoded protein is CASSFFRGSFDGYTF.

The chain combines TRBV7-9 with TRBJ2-7; D assignment may be TRBD1 or TRBD2 (5 bases each). The V gene's germline CDR1 is SEHNR and CDR2 FQNEAQ (reference sequence). This CDR3 has 15 residues. V gave up 4 bases and J gave up 0 bases, with 13 bases separating them. For the CDR3, the DNA is TGTGCCAGCAGCTCCCAGGGACGGAGCTCCTACGAGCAGTACTTC. The encoded protein is CASSSQGRSSYEQYF. The full variable domain, its missing parts supplied by reference TRBV7-9 and TRBJ2-7, is DTGVSQNPRHKITKRGQNVTFRCDPISEHNRLYWYRQTLGQGPEFLTYFQNEAQLEKSRLLSDRFSAERPKGSFSTLEIQRTEQGDSAMYLCASSSQGRSSYEQYFGPGTRLTVT.

The rearrangement links TRBV7-9 to TRBJ2-1; tentatively, D is TRBD2 (5 bases). Trimming left V 3 bases short and J 0 bases short, with 6 bases between. Germline V gives CDR1 SEHNR, CDR2 FQNEAQ (reference sequence). The CDR3 spans 14 residues. In DNA, the CDR3 is TGTGCCAGCAGCTTCGGGGACTCCTACAATGAGCAGTTCTTC. Translating it yields CASSFGDSYNEQFF.